One and the same sample provided the 18 T cell receptor beta chains below, sequenced in a study of CD8 T cells in ankylosing spondylitis. TCRdb itself ran the 5' RACE reads through MiXCR, one entry per CDR3 protein. This table has 250,000 or so distinct CDR3 sequences, over 15% appearing once. Sequencing was performed on blood, either unsorted or a sorted T cell fraction (not recorded which). These receptors originate from a male donor with ankylosing spondylitis or in good health (not recorded which).

This clonotype came up many times. The chain couples TRBV28 to TRBJ2-7, with D possibly being TRBD2 (6 bases). The V gene lost 3 bases and the J gene lost 6 bases, with 18 bases spanning the gap. Germline V lookup: CDR1 MDHEN, CDR2 SYDVKM. This CDR3 comprises 15 residues. CDR3 bases: TGTGCCAGCAGTTTTTGGGGGACTCACGGATCCGAGCAGTACTTC. Residues: CASSFWGTHGSEQYF.

The chain employs TRBV11-2 and TRBJ2-3; 11 bases match TRBD2. The CDR3 extends over 17 amino acids. J was trimmed by 6 bases and V by 6 bases; bases with no gene match: 14. The V gene's germline CDR1 is SGHAT and CDR2 FQNNGV. The CDR3 loop reads CASSNNLLAGESDTQYF. CDR3 sequence (DNA): TGTGCCAGCAGTAATAATCTACTAGCGGGAGAATCGGATACGCAGTATTTT.

V usage is TRBV6-5 and J usage is TRBJ2-7; D possibly corresponds to TRBD2 (6 bases). Between the trimmed V and J ends, which lost 2 bases and 3 bases, there was a span of 17 bases. The CDR3 is 16 residues long. CDR1 is MNHEY and CDR2 is SVGAGI in the germline V gene. The CDR3 nucleotides are TGTGCCAGCAGTTACACGGGACTGGGGCTCGACTACGAGCAGTACTTC. It translates to CASSYTGLGLDYEQYF.

This clonotype was picked up a small number of times. The genes are TRBV3-1 and TRBJ2-1; 7 bases map to TRBD2. V lost 0 bases to trimming and J lost 6 bases; unmatched junction nucleotides: 8. Per the germline V gene, CDR1 is LGHDT and CDR2 is YNNKEL (reference sequence). CDR3 length equals 16 residues. The CDR3: CASSQEGGMGSNEQFF. The CDR3 bases are TGTGCCAGCAGCCAAGAGGGGGGGATGGGGAGCAATGAGCAGTTCTTC.

A single count supports this clonotype. A read error may produce the germline difference seen at one junction end. The CDR3 nucleotides are TGTGGCAGCAGCTTAGGGACAGGGGGCCCGAACACTGAAGCTTTCTTT. This encodes CGSSLGTGGPNTEAFF. The V gene is TRBV11-2, the J gene TRBJ1-1; 12 bases agree with TRBD1. CDR3 length: 16 residues. Germline V lookup: CDR1 SGHAT, CDR2 FQNNGV.

CDR3 sequence reads: CASSILDSSNQPQHF. The CDR3 DNA reads TGTGCCAGTAGTATTTTGGACAGTAGCAATCAGCCCCAGCATTTT. The rearrangement joins TRBV19 to TRBJ1-5, with D perhaps matching TRBD1 (6 bases). V was trimmed by 3 bases and J by 0 bases, leaving 9 bases between them. From germline, CDR1 is LNHDA and CDR2 SQIVND (reference sequence). CDR3 size: 15 residues.

The J gene is TRBJ2-5, the V gene TRBV7-6, with D perhaps matching TRBD1 or TRBD2 (5 bases each). The CDR3 contains 15 residues. The V end lost 2 bases, the J end lost 2 bases, and 12 bases lay between the germline ends. Germline CDR1 SGHVS, CDR2 FNYEAQ. CDR3 loop: CASSLIGGGQETQYF. CDR3 in DNA: TGTGCCAGCAGCTTAATCGGTGGGGGACAAGAGACCCAGTACTTC.

This clonotype was counted between two and nine times. CDR3 sequence: CASSLNPGLTYNEQFF. CDR3 sequence (DNA): TGTGCCAGCAGCTTGAACCCAGGGCTCACCTACAATGAGCAGTTCTTC. The chain carries TRBV5-6 and TRBJ2-1, with D possibly being TRBD1 (5 bases). This CDR3 contains 16 residues. Germline V CDR1 and CDR2: SGHDT, YYEEEE. V gave up 1 base and J gave up 2 bases, with 13 bases separating them.

The V and J genes are TRBV7-6 and TRBJ2-3; D uncertain. V shed 4 bases and J shed 6 bases, with 8 bases lying between them. Looked up from germline, CDR1 is SGHVS and CDR2 is FNYEAQ. The CDR3 totals 12 residues. CDR3 sequence (DNA): TGTGCCAGCAGCTACCTCTGGGATACGCAGTATTTT. As protein: CASSYLWDTQYF.

This clonotype was found a few times. The chain is built from TRBV19 and TRBJ2-1, with D possibly being TRBD1 or TRBD2 (6 bases each). The CDR3 has 14 amino acids. V lost 5 bases, J lost 5 bases, and 13 bases lay in between. The germline V gene encodes CDR1 LNHDA and CDR2 SQIVND (reference sequence). The CDR3 reads CASSVGGAHNEQFF. In nucleotides, the CDR3 is TGTGCCAGTAGTGTCGGGGGCGCACACAATGAGCAGTTCTTC.

CDR3 nucleotide sequence: TGCAGCGTTGAGGGTACGACAGACACCACAGATACGCAGTATTTT. This gives the protein CSVEGTTDTTDTQYF. The chain uses TRBV29-1 and TRBJ2-3, with D perhaps TRBD1 (5 bases). The germline V gene has CDR1 SQVTM and CDR2 ANQGSEA. This CDR3 has 15 amino acids. The ends were cut back, 3 bases at V and 2 bases at J, with 15 bases in the middle.

This chain links TRBV12-3 or TRBV12-4 with TRBJ2-7; 9 nucleotides match TRBD1. V was pared by 3 bases and J by 6 bases, with 6 bases of the junction left unmatched. This CDR3 is built from 14 residues. The CDR3 region is CASSFRGQGFEQYF. Written as DNA, the CDR3 is TGTGCCAGCAGTTTCAGGGGACAGGGCTTCGAGCAGTACTTC.

This clonotype has a handful of counts. The V call is TRBV4-3, the J call TRBJ2-1; perhaps TRBD2 as D (6 bases). This CDR3 region has 17 residues. Germline V gives CDR1 LGHNA, CDR2 YSLEER. Trimming pared 4 bases from V and 0 bases from J, leaving 16 bases between. This CDR3 is CASSLAWAGSSYNEQFF. For the CDR3, the DNA is TGCGCCAGCAGCCTGGCATGGGCCGGGAGCTCCTACAATGAGCAGTTCTTC.

This chain uses TRBV4-1 with TRBJ2-7, with 8 bases identical to TRBD2. The germline V gene encodes CDR1 MGHRA and CDR2 YSYEKL. V shed 3 bases, J shed 3 bases, and the junction held 4 bases outside the gene matches. The CDR3 length is 14 residues. CDR3 DNA sequence: TGCGCCAGCAGCCATCCGGGACTAGTCTACGAGCAGTACTTC. Protein sequence: CASSHPGLVYEQYF.

This clonotype was seen repeatedly, ten times or more. J is TRBJ2-2 and V is TRBV29-1; 7 bases are a match to TRBD2. The CDR3 runs 13 residues. Trimming at V came to 3 bases and at J to 4 bases, leaving 2 bases not matched to a gene. Germline V gene data show CDR1 as SQVTM and CDR2 as ANQGSEA. This CDR3 is CSVERESTGELFF. In DNA, the CDR3 is TGCAGCGTTGAGCGGGAGAGCACCGGGGAGCTGTTTTTT.

The chain is built from TRBV10-3 and TRBJ2-1, with D possibly being TRBD1 or TRBD2 (5 bases each). Germline V gives CDR1 ENHRY, CDR2 SYGVKD. Trimming pared 4 bases from V and 9 bases from J, leaving 22 bases between. This CDR3 has 16 amino acids. This CDR3 is CAISGVQGRASIEQFF. CDR3 nucleotides: TGTGCCATCAGTGGAGTCCAGGGACGGGCTTCAATTGAGCAGTTCTTC.

This rearrangement joins TRBV12-3 or TRBV12-4 to TRBJ2-1; TRBD2 might be the D (6 bases). The V end lost 5 bases, the J end lost 8 bases, and 10 bases lay between the germline ends. The CDR3 has 12 amino acids. CDR3 protein: CASSRDWDEQFF. CDR3 sequence (DNA): TGTGCCAGCAGTCGGGACTGGGATGAGCAGTTCTTC.

The chain links TRBV4-3 to TRBJ2-1, with a weak D call TRBD2 (6 bases). The V end lost 2 bases, the J end lost 6 bases, and 14 bases lay between the germline ends. Germline assignment: CDR1 LGHNA and CDR2 YSLEER. This CDR3 spans 15 amino acids. This chain's CDR3 is CASSQFSGTPNEQFF. For the CDR3, the DNA is TGCGCCAGCAGCCAATTTAGCGGTACCCCCAATGAGCAGTTCTTC.